These T cell receptor beta chains were read from a single sample in a study of shared clonotypes between healthy human individuals. Clones were read by immunoSEQ multiplex PCR, and TCRdb kept only the in-frame ones, dropping some. The sample lists some 500,000 clones, around 80% occurring once. Sequencing was done on a sample of PBMCs. The receptor set was obtained from a woman aged 40 to 49 in good health. Some clones in this sample may be carry-over from other donors' samples. Both conserved end residues are part of each CDR3. D genes are given only for firm matches. Only part of the rows carry a size: once, few, many, or a class if the clone is expanded.

CDR3aa | CDR3nt | abundance | j_gene | v_gene | d_gene
CASSMAGELFF | TGTGCCAGCTCAATGGCCGGGGAGCTGTTTTTT | . | TRBJ2-2 | TRBV18 | .
CASNTGWNTEAFF | TGTGCCAGCAACACCGGGTGGAACACTGAAGCTTTCTTT | once | TRBJ1-1 | TRBV28 | .
CASSLRVAGGGTDTQYF | TGTGCCAGCAGCTTACGGGTGGCGGGAGGAGGGACAGATACGCAGTATTTT | . | TRBJ2-3 | TRBV7-3 | TRBD2
CASSFFGLGQENTEAFF | TGTGCCAGCAGTTTCTTCGGGTTGGGACAGGAGAACACTGAAGCTTTCTTT | . | TRBJ1-1 | TRBV28 | TRBD1
CASSWTVNTEAFF | TGTGCCAGCAGCTGGACGGTGAACACTGAAGCTTTCTTT | once | TRBJ1-1 | TRBV27 | .
CASTSWGTEQFF | TGTGCCAGCACCTCCTGGGGCACTGAGCAGTTCTTC | . | TRBJ2-1 | TRBV2 | .
CASSLFAPGDTQYF | TGTGCCAGCAGCTTGTTCGCCCCCGGGGATACGCAGTATTTT | once | TRBJ2-3 | TRBV5-6 | .
CASSLGGGYGYTF | TGTGCCAGCAGTTTAGGGGGAGGCTATGGCTACACCTTC | . | TRBJ1-2 | TRBV28 | .
CASSGTGGLASGIQYF | TGTGCCAGCAGCGGTACAGGGGGACTAGCGTCGGGCATTCAGTACTTC | . | TRBJ2-4 | TRBV9 | TRBD2
CASSPGLSSYEQYF | TGTGCCAGCAGCCCCGGACTAAGCTCCTACGAGCAGTACTTC | once | TRBJ2-7 | TRBV5-4 | .
CASSQVPRASGRFYEQFF | TGCGCCAGCAGCCAAGTCCCAAGGGCTAGCGGGAGGTTCTATGAGCAGTTCTTC | . | TRBJ2-1 | TRBV4-3 | TRBD2